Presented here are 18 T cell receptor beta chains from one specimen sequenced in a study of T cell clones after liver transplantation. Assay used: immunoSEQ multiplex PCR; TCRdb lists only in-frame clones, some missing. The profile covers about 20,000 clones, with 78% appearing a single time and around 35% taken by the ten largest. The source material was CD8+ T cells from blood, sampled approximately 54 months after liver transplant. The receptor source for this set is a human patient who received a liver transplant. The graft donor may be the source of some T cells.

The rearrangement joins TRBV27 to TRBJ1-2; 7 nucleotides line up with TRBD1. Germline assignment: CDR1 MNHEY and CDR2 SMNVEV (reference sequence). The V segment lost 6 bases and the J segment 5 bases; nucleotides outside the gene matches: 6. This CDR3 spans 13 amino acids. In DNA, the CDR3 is TGTGCCAGCAGGATGACAGGGCAATATGGCTACACCTTC. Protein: CASRMTGQYGYTF.

This CDR3 reads CASSLRGQFGEQYF. The DNA of the CDR3 is TGTGCCAGCAGCTTGCGGGGACAGTTCGGCGAGCAGTACTTC. V usage is TRBV11-1 and J usage is TRBJ2-7, with D possibly matching TRBD1 (7 bases). Germline lookup yields CDR1 SGHAT and CDR2 FQDESV (reference sequence). The CDR3 is made up of 14 amino acids. Between the trimmed V and J ends, which lost 3 bases and 6 bases, there was a span of 15 bases.

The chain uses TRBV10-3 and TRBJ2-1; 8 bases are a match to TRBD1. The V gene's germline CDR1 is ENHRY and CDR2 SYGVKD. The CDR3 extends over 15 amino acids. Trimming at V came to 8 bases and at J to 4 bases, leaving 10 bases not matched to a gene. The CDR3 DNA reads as TGTGCCATCGGGATTGGGGGACAGGAGTACAATGAGCAGTTCTTC. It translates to CAIGIGGQEYNEQFF.

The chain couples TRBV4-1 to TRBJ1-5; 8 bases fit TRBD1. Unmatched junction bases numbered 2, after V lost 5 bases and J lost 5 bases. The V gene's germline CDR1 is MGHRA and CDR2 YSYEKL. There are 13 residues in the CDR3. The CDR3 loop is CASSEQGDQPQHF. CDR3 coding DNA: TGCGCCAGCAGCGAACAGGGGGATCAGCCCCAGCATTTT.

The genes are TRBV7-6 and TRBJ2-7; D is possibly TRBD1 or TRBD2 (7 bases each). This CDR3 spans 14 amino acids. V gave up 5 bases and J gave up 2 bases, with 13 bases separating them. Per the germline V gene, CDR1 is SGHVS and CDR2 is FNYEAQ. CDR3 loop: CASSPGGGPYEQYF. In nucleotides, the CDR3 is TGTGCCAGCAGCCCAGGGGGGGGGCCCTACGAGCAGTACTTC.

CDR3 nucleotides: TGTGCCAGCAGGGCCAGCGCAGCAGATACGCAGTATTTT. It encodes CASRASAADTQYF. This rearrangement joins TRBV27 to TRBJ2-3; D is unresolved. Germline CDR1 is MNHEY and CDR2 is SMNVEV (reference sequence). V was shortened by 6 bases and J by 4 bases, with 11 bases between the two germline ends. This CDR3 is 13 amino acids long.

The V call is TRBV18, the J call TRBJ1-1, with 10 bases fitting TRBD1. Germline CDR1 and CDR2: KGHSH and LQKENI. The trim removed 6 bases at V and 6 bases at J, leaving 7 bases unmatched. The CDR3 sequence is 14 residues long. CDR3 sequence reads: CASSPDRGQAEAFF. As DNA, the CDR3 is TGTGCCAGCTCCCCAGACAGGGGGCAAGCTGAAGCTTTCTTT.

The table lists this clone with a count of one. CDR3 protein: CASSLAREGQNTEAFF. The CDR3 DNA reads TGTGCCAGCAGCTTAGCAAGGGAGGGGCAGAACACTGAAGCTTTCTTT. V usage is TRBV7-7 and J usage is TRBJ1-1, with D perhaps TRBD1 (5 bases). V lost 0 bases, J lost 1 base, and 12 bases lay in between. Germline loops: CDR1 SSHAT, CDR2 FNYEAQ (reference sequence). The CDR3 has 16 amino acids.

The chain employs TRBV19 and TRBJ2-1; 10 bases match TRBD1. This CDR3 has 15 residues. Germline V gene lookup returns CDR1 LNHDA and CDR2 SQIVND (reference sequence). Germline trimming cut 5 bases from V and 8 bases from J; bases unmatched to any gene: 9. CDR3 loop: CASSLIGDRGDEQFF. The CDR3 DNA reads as TGTGCCAGTAGTCTAATTGGGGACAGGGGCGATGAGCAGTTCTTC.

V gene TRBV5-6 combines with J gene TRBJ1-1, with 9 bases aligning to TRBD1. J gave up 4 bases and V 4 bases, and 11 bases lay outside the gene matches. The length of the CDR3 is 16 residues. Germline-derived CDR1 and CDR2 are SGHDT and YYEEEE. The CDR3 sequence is CASSAGTGTPVTEAFF. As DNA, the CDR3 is TGTGCCAGCAGCGCCGGGACAGGGACCCCGGTCACTGAAGCTTTCTTT.

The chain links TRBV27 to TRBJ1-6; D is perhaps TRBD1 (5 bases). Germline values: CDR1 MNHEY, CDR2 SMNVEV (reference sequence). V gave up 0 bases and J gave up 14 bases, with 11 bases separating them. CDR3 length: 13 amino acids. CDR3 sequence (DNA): TGTGCCAGCAGTTTATCGACAGTAGCGACCCTCCACTTT. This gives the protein CASSLSTVATLHF.

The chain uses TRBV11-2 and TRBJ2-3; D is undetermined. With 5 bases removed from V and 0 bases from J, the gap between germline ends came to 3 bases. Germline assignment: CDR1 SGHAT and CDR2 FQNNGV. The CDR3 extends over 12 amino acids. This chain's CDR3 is CASSASTDTQYF. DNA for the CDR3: TGTGCCAGCAGCGCCAGCACAGATACGCAGTATTTT.

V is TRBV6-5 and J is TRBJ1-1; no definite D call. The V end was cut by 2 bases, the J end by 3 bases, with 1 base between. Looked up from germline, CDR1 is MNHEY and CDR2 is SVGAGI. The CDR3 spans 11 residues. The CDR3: CASSYDTEAFF. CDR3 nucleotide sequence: TGTGCCAGCAGTTACGACACTGAAGCTTTCTTT.

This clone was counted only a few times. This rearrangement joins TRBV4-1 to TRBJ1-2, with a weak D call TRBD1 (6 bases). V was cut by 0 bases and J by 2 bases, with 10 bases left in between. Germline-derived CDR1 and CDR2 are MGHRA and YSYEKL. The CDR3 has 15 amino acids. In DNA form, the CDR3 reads TGCGCCAGCAGCCAAGAACCGGGGGCAAACTATGGCTACACCTTC. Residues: CASSQEPGANYGYTF.

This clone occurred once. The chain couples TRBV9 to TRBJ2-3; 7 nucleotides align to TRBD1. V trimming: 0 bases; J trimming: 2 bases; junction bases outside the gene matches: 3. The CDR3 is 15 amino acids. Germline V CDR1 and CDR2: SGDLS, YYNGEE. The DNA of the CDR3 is TGTGCCAGCAGCGTAGAGGGGGCGGACACAGATACGCAGTATTTT. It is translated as CASSVEGADTDTQYF.

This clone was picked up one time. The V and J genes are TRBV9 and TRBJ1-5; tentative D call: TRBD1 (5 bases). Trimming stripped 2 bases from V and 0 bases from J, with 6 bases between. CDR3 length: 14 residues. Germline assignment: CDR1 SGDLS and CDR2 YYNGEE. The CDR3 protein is CASSVDSSNQPQHF. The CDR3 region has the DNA TGTGCCAGCAGCGTTGACAGTAGCAATCAGCCCCAGCATTTT.

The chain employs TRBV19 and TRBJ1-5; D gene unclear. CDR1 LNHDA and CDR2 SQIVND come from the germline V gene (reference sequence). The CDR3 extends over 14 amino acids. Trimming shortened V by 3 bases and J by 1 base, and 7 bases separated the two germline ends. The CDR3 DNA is TGTGCCAGTAGTATGTCACAGAGCAATCAGCCCCAGCATTTT. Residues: CASSMSQSNQPQHF.

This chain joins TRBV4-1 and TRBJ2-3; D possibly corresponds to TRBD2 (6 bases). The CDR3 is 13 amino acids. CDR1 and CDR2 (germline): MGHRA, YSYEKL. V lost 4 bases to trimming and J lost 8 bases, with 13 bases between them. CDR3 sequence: CASSPPGVGTQYF. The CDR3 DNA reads TGCGCCAGCAGCCCCCCGGGGGTAGGTACGCAGTATTTT.